This TCR beta chain was sequenced in a study of cytomegalovirus exposure and HLA in healthy donors. Study-level findings and limits: As a later analysis showed, several of the most significant clusters appeared to be linked to common viral pathogens.

A single count supports this clone. Its cognate antigen is unknown. Both 60 Vbeta primers and 13 Jbeta primers went into the PCR. Libraries were prepared by immunoSEQ multiplex PCR; TCRdb keeps only in-frame clonotypes and omits some of them. Of roughly 74,000 clones listed, over 70% are singletons. The CDR3 runs to 12 residues. The junction had 0 bases not matched to a gene; V was cut back by 7 bases and J by 4 bases. In germline, CDR1 is SQVTM, CDR2 ANQGSEA. The sequenced material came from PBMCs. The sequence was collected from a middle-aged man in good health and CMV-seronegative. The chain carries TRBV29-1 and TRBJ2-2; 10 nucleotides agree with TRBD1. CDR3 region: CSGDRGTGELFF. The CDR3 nucleotides are TGCAGCGGGGACAGGGGCACCGGGGAGCTGTTTTTT.